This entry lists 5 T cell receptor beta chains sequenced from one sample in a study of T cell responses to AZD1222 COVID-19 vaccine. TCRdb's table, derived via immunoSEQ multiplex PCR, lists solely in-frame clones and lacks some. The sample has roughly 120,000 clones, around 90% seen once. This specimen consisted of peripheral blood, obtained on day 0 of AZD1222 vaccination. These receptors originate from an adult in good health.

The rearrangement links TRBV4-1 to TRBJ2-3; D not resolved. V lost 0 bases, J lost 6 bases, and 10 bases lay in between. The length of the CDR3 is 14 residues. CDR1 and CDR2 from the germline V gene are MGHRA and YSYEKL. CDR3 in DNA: TGCGCCAGCAGCCAAGAGTTTTTGGTGGATACGCAGTATTTT. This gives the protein CASSQEFLVDTQYF.

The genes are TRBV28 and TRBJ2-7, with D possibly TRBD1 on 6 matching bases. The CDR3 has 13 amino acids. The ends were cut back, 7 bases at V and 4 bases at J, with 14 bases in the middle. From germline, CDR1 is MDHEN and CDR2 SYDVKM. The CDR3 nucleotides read TGTGCCAGCAATCGGGACATTGTTTACGAGCAGTACTTC. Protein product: CASNRDIVYEQYF.

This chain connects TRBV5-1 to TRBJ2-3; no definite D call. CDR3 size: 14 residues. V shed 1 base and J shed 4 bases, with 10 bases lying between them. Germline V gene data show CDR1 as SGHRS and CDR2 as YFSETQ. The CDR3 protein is CASSLSSPPDTQYF. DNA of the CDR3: TGCGCCAGCAGCTTGTCAAGTCCCCCAGATACGCAGTATTTT. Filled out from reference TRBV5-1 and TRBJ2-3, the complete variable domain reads KAGVTQTPRYLIKTRGQQVTLSCSPISGHRSVSWYQQTPGQGLQFLFEYFSETQRNKGNFPGRFSGRQFSNSRSEMNVSTLELGDSALYLCASSLSSPPDTQYFGPGTRLTVL.

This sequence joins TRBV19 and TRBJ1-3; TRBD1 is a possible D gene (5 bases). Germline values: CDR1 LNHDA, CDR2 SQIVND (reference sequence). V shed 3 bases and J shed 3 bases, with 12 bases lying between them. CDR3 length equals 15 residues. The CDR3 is CASSIGGARGNTIYF. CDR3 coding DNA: TGTGCCAGTAGTATCGGAGGGGCCCGTGGAAACACCATATATTTT.

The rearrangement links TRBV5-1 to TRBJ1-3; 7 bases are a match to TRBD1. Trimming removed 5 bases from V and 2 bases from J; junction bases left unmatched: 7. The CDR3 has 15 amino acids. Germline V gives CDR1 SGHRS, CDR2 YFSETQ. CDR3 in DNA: TGCGCCAGCAGTCCAGACACAGGGGCTGGAAACACCATATATTTT. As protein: CASSPDTGAGNTIYF.